This TCR beta chain was retrieved from a study of beta chain features in type 1 diabetes. This clone was counted between two and nine times. Sequenced material consisted of expressed TCRB transcripts (all of the isolated RNA was reverse transcribed). The data were produced by immunoSEQ multiplex PCR, yet TCRdb's version contains in-frame clones alone and is incomplete. The profile covers almost 350,000 clones, with 7.5% to 9% appearing a single time and less than 0.45% taken by the ten largest. What was sequenced was central memory CD4+ T cells from blood. The origin of this receptor is a woman aged 18 to 35 in good health.

The CDR3 region is CASSVSGGTGELFF. CDR3 sequence (DNA): TGTGCCAGCAGCGTTAGCGGAGGTACCGGGGAGCTGTTTTTT. The chain uses TRBV9 and TRBJ2-2; D might be TRBD2 (6 bases). Germline CDR1 is SGDLS and CDR2 is YYNGEE. The V end was cut by 2 bases, the J end by 5 bases, with 10 bases between. The CDR3 loop spans 14 amino acids.